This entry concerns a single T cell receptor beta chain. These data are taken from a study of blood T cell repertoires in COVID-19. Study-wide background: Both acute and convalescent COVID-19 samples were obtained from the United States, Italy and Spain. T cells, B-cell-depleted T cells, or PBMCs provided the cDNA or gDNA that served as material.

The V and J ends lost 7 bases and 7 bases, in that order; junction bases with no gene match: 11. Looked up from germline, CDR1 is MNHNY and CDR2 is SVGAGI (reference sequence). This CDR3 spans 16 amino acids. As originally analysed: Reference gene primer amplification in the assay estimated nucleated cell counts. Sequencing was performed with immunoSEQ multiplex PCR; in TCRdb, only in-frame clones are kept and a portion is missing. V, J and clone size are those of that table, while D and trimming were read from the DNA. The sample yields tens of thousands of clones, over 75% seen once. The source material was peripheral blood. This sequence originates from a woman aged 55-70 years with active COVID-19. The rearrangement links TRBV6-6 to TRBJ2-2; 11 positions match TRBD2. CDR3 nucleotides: TGTGCCAGCACCCAATACACTAGCGGGGGAATCGGGGAGCTGTTTTTT. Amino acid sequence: CASTQYTSGGIGELFF.